The entry below gives a single T cell receptor beta chain sequence along with its context. This specimen comes from a study of blood T cell repertoires in COVID-19. The wider study: Donors in the United States, Italy and Spain gave samples during acute or convalescent COVID-19.

TCRdb's copy holds only in-frame clones and misses some; the assay was immunoSEQ multiplex PCR. Among over 150,000 clones, around 82% were seen once, and the ten largest hold 0.63%. Sequencing input: peripheral blood. This sequence originates from a man aged 60 to 75 with COVID-19, enrolled during active disease.

The CDR3 reads CAWSVRLAGGFYEQYF. The CDR3 DNA follows: TGTGCCTGGAGTGTACGACTAGCGGGAGGTTTCTACGAGCAGTACTTC. This chain connects TRBV30 to TRBJ2-7; 13 bases fit TRBD2. This CDR3 contains 16 residues. Germline assignment: CDR1 GTSNPN and CDR2 SVGIG (reference sequence). Trimming cost V 0 bases and J 3 bases; bases outside gene matches: 5.